The 14 T cell receptor beta chains in this list originate from one sample, sequenced in a study of T-cell reconstitution after alpha-beta-depleted transplantation in children. TCRbeta library construction was performed incorporating unique molecular identifiers. One entry per CDR3 protein, called by TCRdb with MiXCR from the PCR reads. The sample yields 350,000 to 500,000 distinct CDR3 sequences, approximately 42% seen once. The source material was PBMCs, sampled before TCRalphabeta/CD19-depleted stem cell transplant. All receptors come from a girl aged 2 to 9 with aplastic anemia, due to receive a stem cell transplant.

The sample holds many counts of this clonotype. The chain is built from TRBV7-9 and TRBJ2-1; D call uncertain. V lost 1 base to trimming and J lost 8 bases, with 6 bases between them. The CDR3 is made up of 12 amino acids. The germline V gene has CDR1 SEHNR and CDR2 FQNEAQ (reference sequence). The CDR3 here is CASSLVRDEQFF. Here the CDR3 DNA reads TGTGCCAGCAGCTTAGTACGCGATGAGCAGTTCTTC.

This clonotype occurred a few times. This chain uses TRBV4-2 with TRBJ2-1; 8 nucleotides line up with TRBD2. Germline values: CDR1 LGHNA, CDR2 YNFKEQ. The J segment lost 4 bases and the V segment lost 1 base, leaving 6 bases of the junction unmatched. The CDR3 spans 16 residues. DNA of the CDR3: TGTGCCAGCAGCCAAGTAGGTAGCGGGGCATACAATGAGCAGTTCTTC. Encoded protein: CASSQVGSGAYNEQFF.

This clonotype has just a few counts. V and J are TRBV6-2 or TRBV6-3 and TRBJ2-1, with D unresolved. The ends were cut back, 2 bases at V and 8 bases at J, with 10 bases in the middle. Germline V lookup: CDR1 MNHEY, CDR2 SVGEGT. The CDR3 covers 13 residues. The chain's CDR3 is CASSYANVHEQFF. The DNA for the CDR3 is TGTGCCAGCAGTTACGCAAACGTGCATGAGCAGTTCTTC.

The chain has TRBV19 and TRBJ2-1; D is tentatively TRBD1 or TRBD2 (6 bases each). V shed 1 base and J shed 2 bases, with 9 bases lying between them. Germline V CDR1 and CDR2: LNHDA, SQIVND (reference sequence). The CDR3 runs 15 residues. The chain's CDR3 is CASSIGGGPYNEQFF. The CDR3 DNA sequence: TGTGCCAGTAGTATAGGAGGGGGGCCCTACAATGAGCAGTTCTTC.

This chain links TRBV12-3 or TRBV12-4 with TRBJ2-5, with TRBD1 matching over 8 bases. V lost 5 bases, J lost 3 bases, and 5 bases stayed unmatched. CDR3 length equals 14 residues. The CDR3 DNA sequence: TGTGCCAGCAGTCCGGGACAGGCAGAAGAGACCCAGTACTTC. Translation gives CASSPGQAEETQYF.

This chain joins TRBV10-3 and TRBJ2-3; 7 nucleotides match TRBD2. V trimming: 0 bases; J trimming: 2 bases; junction bases outside the gene matches: 2. The CDR3 runs to 15 residues. Germline V gives CDR1 ENHRY, CDR2 SYGVKD. CDR3 region: CAISESAGLTDTQYF. The DNA of the CDR3 is TGTGCCATCAGTGAGTCAGCGGGACTCACAGATACGCAGTATTTT.

This clonotype was seen a handful of times. The rearrangement joins TRBV4-1 to TRBJ2-5; TRBD1 matches at 7 bases. There are 16 residues in the CDR3. Germline values: CDR1 MGHRA, CDR2 YSYEKL. V lost 0 bases to trimming and J lost 5 bases; unmatched junction nucleotides: 9. The CDR3 nucleotides read TGCGCCAGCAGCCAAGATGGACAGGACCTGGGTGAGACCCAGTACTTC. Residues: CASSQDGQDLGETQYF.

This clonotype has only a few counts. The chain couples TRBV5-1 to TRBJ2-1; D may be TRBD1 (5 bases). V was clipped by 4 bases and J by 5 bases, with 16 bases between them. CDR3 length: 15 amino acids. Per the germline V gene, CDR1 is SGHRS and CDR2 is YFSETQ. CDR3 nucleotides: TGCGCCAGCAGCCAGGGAATTCAGGGTCACAATGAGCAGTTCTTC. It translates to CASSQGIQGHNEQFF.

The V and J genes are TRBV3-1 and TRBJ2-1; 14 positions match TRBD2. Germline V gene lookup returns CDR1 LGHDT and CDR2 YNNKEL (reference sequence). Trimming removed 0 bases from V and 12 bases from J; junction bases left unmatched: 13. There are 18 residues in the CDR3. In DNA, the CDR3 is TGTGCCAGCAGCCAAGACGTCCCCGGGACTAGCGGGAGAATAAGGCAGTTCTTC. Its protein product is CASSQDVPGTSGRIRQFF.

This clonotype was observed at least ten times. The gene calls are TRBV10-3 and TRBJ2-7, with D unresolved. Looked up from germline, CDR1 is ENHRY and CDR2 is SYGVKD. V was shortened by 2 bases and J by 6 bases, with 14 bases between the two germline ends. CDR3 length equals 14 residues. CDR3 region: CAISEESTGFEQYF. The CDR3 region has the DNA TGTGCCATCAGTGAGGAAAGTACTGGCTTCGAGCAGTACTTC.

This clonotype was counted many times. This chain connects TRBV5-1 to TRBJ2-3; TRBD2 agrees at 14 bases. The CDR3 loop spans 17 amino acids. The junction had 6 bases not matched to a gene; V was cut back by 4 bases and J by 2 bases. CDR1 SGHRS and CDR2 YFSETQ come from the germline V gene. The CDR3 bases are TGCGCCAGCAGCCCGGGGACTAGCGGGAGATCCACAGATACGCAGTATTTT. Protein: CASSPGTSGRSTDTQYF.

Details on this clonotype: A read error is possible here, since a much larger clone lies one base away. The chain links TRBV11-2 to TRBJ1-3; D is unresolved. Between the trimmed V and J ends, which lost 6 bases and 1 base, there was a span of 16 bases. This CDR3 is built from 16 residues. Germline V gene sequence: CDR1 SGHAT, CDR2 FQNNGV. CDR3 amino acids: CASRQYGIQSGNTIYF. The CDR3 nucleotides read TGTGCCAGCAGGCAATACGGGATACAGTCTGGAAACACCATATATTTT.

This chain uses TRBV7-3 with TRBJ2-3; no definite D call. Germline CDR1 and CDR2: SGHTA and FQGTGA. Between the trimmed V and J ends, which lost 4 bases and 2 bases, there was a span of 10 bases. CDR3 length equals 14 residues. DNA of the CDR3: TGTGCCAGCAGCTACTCCCTGGCCACAGATACGCAGTATTTT. It encodes CASSYSLATDTQYF.

CDR3 amino acids: CAITASGAYNEQFF. The CDR3 coding sequence is TGTGCCATCACCGCTAGCGGGGCCTACAATGAGCAGTTCTTC. The rearrangement uses TRBV10-3 and TRBJ2-1; 9 bases match TRBD2. The CDR3 has 14 amino acids. Germline CDR1 and CDR2: ENHRY and SYGVKD. V lost 7 bases, J lost 2 bases, and 3 bases stayed unmatched.